The clone carrying this T cell receptor (beta chain) was detected many times. These data belong to a study of prognosis after radiotherapy for stage I lung cancer. On the study more broadly: With a biologically effective dose of at least 100 Gy, radiotherapy took the form of SBRT split into 3 to 5 fractions. A few patients receiving radiotherapy then developed distant metastases (median about 7 months), with fewer than 16 showing no significant progression.

Germline CDR1 reads SGHVS; CDR2 reads FNYEAQ. Trimming left V 1 base short and J 3 bases short, with 21 bases between. This CDR3 has 18 amino acids. TCR beta CDR3 was amplified from genomic DNA by two-round multiplex PCR. Used in first-round PCR were primers specific to each TRBV and TRBJ gene. MiXCR, run by TCRdb on the multiplex PCR reads, gives a single entry per CDR3 protein. The sample includes around 20,000 distinct CDR3 sequences, around two fifths of them seen just once. This chain links TRBV7-6 with TRBJ2-5; TRBD2 might be the D (5 bases). Material: PBMCs, obtained before or after stereotactic body radiation therapy (not recorded which). The clonotype originates from a donor over 45 with non-small cell lung cancer. The CDR3 reads CASSLVWRAGSVKETQYF. DNA for the CDR3: TGTGCCAGCAGCTTAGTTTGGCGGGCTGGTTCGGTCAAAGAGACCCAGTACTTC. The full variable domain, its missing parts supplied by reference TRBV7-6 and TRBJ2-5, is GAGVSQSPRYKVTKRGQDVALRCDPISGHVSLYWYRQALGQGPEFLTYFNYEAQQDKSGLPNDRFSAERPEGSISTLTIQRTEQRDSAMYRCASSLVWRAGSVKETQYFGPGTRLLVL.